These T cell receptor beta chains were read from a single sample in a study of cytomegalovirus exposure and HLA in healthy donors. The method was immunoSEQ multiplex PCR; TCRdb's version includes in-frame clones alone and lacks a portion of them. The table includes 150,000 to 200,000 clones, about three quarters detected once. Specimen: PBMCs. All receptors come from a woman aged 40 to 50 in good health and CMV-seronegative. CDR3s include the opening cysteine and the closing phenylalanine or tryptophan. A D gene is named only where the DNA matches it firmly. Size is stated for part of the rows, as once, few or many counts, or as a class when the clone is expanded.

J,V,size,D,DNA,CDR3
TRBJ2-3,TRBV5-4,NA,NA,TGTGCCAGCAGCTCACAAGACACAGATACGCAGTATTTT,CASSSQDTDTQYF
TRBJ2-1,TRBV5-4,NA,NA,TGTGCCAGCAGCGACGGGACTCTCTACAATGAGCAGTTCTTC,CASSDGTLYNEQFF
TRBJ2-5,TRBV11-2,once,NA,TGTGCCAGCACAGCGGCGAGGGAGACCCAGTACTTC,CASTAARETQYF
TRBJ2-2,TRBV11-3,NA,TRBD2,TGTGCCAGCAGCGGAGGACTAGCGGGTTTCACCGGGGAGCTGTTTTTT,CASSGGLAGFTGELFF
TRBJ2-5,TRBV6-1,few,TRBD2,TGTGCCAGCACCCTCGGACTAGCGGGAGTAGAGACCCAGTACTTC,CASTLGLAGVETQYF
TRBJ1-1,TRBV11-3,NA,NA,TGTGCCAGCAGCCAAGACAGGGAAGCTTTCTTT,CASSQDREAFF
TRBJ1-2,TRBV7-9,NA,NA,TGTTCCAGCAGCTTAGCGAGGGCCTCCTATGGCTACACCTTC,CSSSLARASYGYTF
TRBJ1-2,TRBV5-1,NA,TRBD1,TGCGCCAGCACCCCGATGGGACAGGGAATCTATGGCTACACCTTC,CASTPMGQGIYGYTF
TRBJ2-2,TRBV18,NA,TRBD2,TGTGCCAGCTCGCCCACTTGGACGGGAGGGAGCACCGGGGAGCTGTTTTTT,CASSPTWTGGSTGELFF
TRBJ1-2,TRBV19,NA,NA,TGTGCCAGTAGTATCGGAGCGCAGTATGGCTACACCTTC,CASSIGAQYGYTF
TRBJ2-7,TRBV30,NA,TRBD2,TGTGCCTGGGGGGACGGACTAGCCCCCTACGAGCAGTACTTC,CAWGDGLAPYEQYF
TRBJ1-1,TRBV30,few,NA,TGTGCCTGGAGTGGACAGTTGAACACTGAAGCTTTCTTT,CAWSGQLNTEAFF
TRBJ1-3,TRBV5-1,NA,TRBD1,TGCGCCAGCAGCGGAAACAGGGGTAACACCATATATTTT,CASSGNRGNTIYF
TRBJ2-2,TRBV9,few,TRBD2,TGTGCCAGCAGCGAGGGCGGGAGGTTAAACACCGGGGAGCTGTTTTTT,CASSEGGRLNTGELFF
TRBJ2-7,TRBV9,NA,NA,TGTGCCAGCAGCGAAAGCCCAGGAACCTCCTACGAGCAGTACTTC,CASSESPGTSYEQYF
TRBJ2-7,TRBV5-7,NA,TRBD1,TGTGCCAGCAGCTTGAAGGGACAGGGCTGGGACGAGCAGTACTTC,CASSLKGQGWDEQYF
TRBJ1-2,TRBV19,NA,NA,TGTGCCAGTAGTATACCGGGATTCGGGTATGGCTACACCTTC,CASSIPGFGYGYTF
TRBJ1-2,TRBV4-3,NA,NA,TGCGCCAGCAGCCAAACGATGGACAGCTATGGCTACACCTTC,CASSQTMDSYGYTF
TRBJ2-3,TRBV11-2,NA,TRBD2,TGTGCCAGCACCCCGGGACTAGCGACAGATACGCAGTATTTT,CASTPGLATDTQYF
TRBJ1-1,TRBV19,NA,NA,TGTGCCAGTAGTAACCAGGGTGCAAGTAACACTGAAGCTTTCTTT,CASSNQGASNTEAFF
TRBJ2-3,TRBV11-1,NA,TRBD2,TGTGCCAGCAGCTTCCACACTCCTAGCGGCAGCACAGATACGCAGTATTTT,CASSFHTPSGSTDTQYF
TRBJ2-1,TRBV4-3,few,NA,TGCGCCAGCAGCCAAGACTTCACGACTACCAATGAGCAGTTCTTC,CASSQDFTTTNEQFF